The rows below give T cell receptor beta chains drawn from one sample of a study of beta chain features in type 1 diabetes. Sequenced by immunoSEQ multiplex PCR; TCRdb stores in-frame clones only, minus some. The sample has 450,000 or so clones, 10% to 12% seen once; the top ten hold about 0.042%. Sequencing was performed on naive CD4+ T cells from blood. The source is a woman between 18 and 30 years old in good health. Each CDR3 is given with its conserved first and last residue. D genes are given only for firm matches. A clone size is listed for some rows: how often the clone was seen (once, few, many), or a class if it is expanded.

TGTGCCAGCAGATCGACAGGGACCTACGAGCAGTACTTC | CASRSTGTYEQYF | TRBV7-9 | many | TRBD1 | 13 | TRBJ2-7
TGTGCCAGCAGCGTAGACGCGAGGGAGAGGGAGCAGTACTTC | CASSVDAREREQYF | TRBV9 | few | . | 14 | TRBJ2-5
TGCGCCAGCAGCCAAGACGGAGATACGCAGTATTTT | CASSQDGDTQYF | TRBV4-3 | few | . | 12 | TRBJ2-3
TGTGCCAGTTCCACAGGGAACACTGAAGCTTTCTTT | CASSTGNTEAFF | TRBV28 | few | . | 12 | TRBJ1-1
TGTGCCAGCAGCCAAGAGGTCGGGGAGACCCAGTACTTC | CASSQEVGETQYF | TRBV4-2 | . | . | 13 | TRBJ2-5
TGTGCCAGCAGCCAAGGGCCGGGACTTAACACAGATACGCAGTATTTT | CASSQGPGLNTDTQYF | TRBV14 | . | . | 16 | TRBJ2-3
TGTGCCAGCACCAGGGACGGAAACACTGAAGCTTTCTTT | CASTRDGNTEAFF | TRBV7-8 | few | . | 13 | TRBJ1-1
TGCGCCAGCAGCTTGACGGGCAGGGAAGCTTTCTTT | CASSLTGREAFF | TRBV5-1 | . | . | 12 | TRBJ1-1
TGTGCCAGCAGCTTAATGAGTAACAATGAGCAGTTCTTC | CASSLMSNNEQFF | TRBV7-3 | few | . | 13 | TRBJ2-1
TGTGCCAGCAGCTCGAGACAGGGGTTCGACAATGAGCAGTTCTTC | CASSSRQGFDNEQFF | TRBV7-2 | few | TRBD1 | 15 | TRBJ2-1
TGTGCCAGCAGCTTGCGGGCCGTTTTAACCAATGAGCAGTTCTTC | CASSLRAVLTNEQFF | TRBV13 | few | . | 15 | TRBJ2-1
TGCAGCGCTGGGAAAAATGGCTACACCTTC | CSAGKNGYTF | TRBV29-1 | few | . | 10 | TRBJ1-2
TGTGCCAGCCGCATCGGGCCGAGCACAGATACGCAGTATTTT | CASRIGPSTDTQYF | TRBV18 | . | . | 14 | TRBJ2-3
TGTGCCAGCAGCTTAGTTTGGTGGGGGACCGGCTACGAGCAGTACTTC | CASSLVWWGTGYEQYF | TRBV7-2 | few | . | 16 | TRBJ2-7
TGTGCCAGCAGCTTACTCCCCGGCTCCTACAATGAGCAGTTCTTC | CASSLLPGSYNEQFF | TRBV7-2 | few | . | 15 | TRBJ2-1
TGTGCCAGCAGCCAAGCAAACAGAAACACTGAAGCTTTCTTT | CASSQANRNTEAFF | TRBV14 | few | . | 14 | TRBJ1-1
TGTGCCAGCAGCGCCGGCGCAGATACGCAGTATTTT | CASSAGADTQYF | TRBV9 | few | . | 12 | TRBJ2-3
TGTGCCAGCAGCCAAGGGCAGGGTGAACGGAAAACTTTCTTT | CASSQGQGERKTFF | TRBV4-2 | . | . | 14 | TRBJ1-1
TGTGCCACCAGCAGGGGCGGACAGTACTTCTACGAGCAGTACTTC | CATSRGGQYFYEQYF | TRBV15 | . | . | 15 | TRBJ2-7
TGTGCCAGCAGCTTAGTCGAGGCGTCCGGATATGAAGCTTTCTTT | CASSLVEASGYEAFF | TRBV11-3 | . | . | 15 | TRBJ1-1
TGCGCCAGCAGTTTCCTCCAAGAGACCCAGTACTTC | CASSFLQETQYF | TRBV5-1 | few | . | 12 | TRBJ2-5
TGCGCCAGCAGCCTCCTGACGGGAAACTATGGCTACACCTTC | CASSLLTGNYGYTF | TRBV4-3 | few | . | 14 | TRBJ1-2
TGTGCCAGCAGCTCCCAGAGCTCCTACAATGAGCAGTTCTTC | CASSSQSSYNEQFF | TRBV7-2 | . | . | 14 | TRBJ2-1
TGCAGCGTTGAAACAGCCCTCGCCGGGAGGGAGACCCAGTACTTC | CSVETALAGRETQYF | TRBV29-1 | . | TRBD2 | 15 | TRBJ2-5
TGTGCCAGCAGCTTGCCAGGGGGCAACGTCCTGACTTTC | CASSLPGGNVLTF | TRBV7-2 | few | TRBD1 | 13 | TRBJ2-6
TGCAGCGTTGGGCTGCCCTCTAACTATGGCTACACCTTC | CSVGLPSNYGYTF | TRBV29-1 | . | . | 13 | TRBJ1-2
TGTGCCAGCAGGCTAGTCGCAGATACGCAGTATTTT | CASRLVADTQYF | TRBV7-9 | few | . | 12 | TRBJ2-3
TGCGCCAGCAGCCAACTAACTAGCGGGGGGGCCACAGATACGCAGTATTTT | CASSQLTSGGATDTQYF | TRBV4-3 | few | TRBD2 | 17 | TRBJ2-3
TGTGCCACCAGCCGGACGGGGGCTAATGAAAAACTGTTTTTT | CATSRTGANEKLFF | TRBV15 | . | . | 14 | TRBJ1-4
TGTGCCAGCAGCTTAAGGGACGGCCGACTAAATGAGCAGTTCTTC | CASSLRDGRLNEQFF | TRBV7-6 | few | . | 15 | TRBJ2-1
TGCGCCAGCAGCGAGGGACAGACTTACAATGAGCAGTTCTTC | CASSEGQTYNEQFF | TRBV5-1 | . | TRBD1 | 14 | TRBJ2-1
TGTGCCAGCAGCCTCAAGGTTTTTTCCCATCGACGGAACATACTAGCCAAAAACATTCAGTACTTC | CASSLKVFSHRRNILAKNIQYF | TRBV13 | few | . | 22 | TRBJ2-4
TGCAGCGTTGAGATTTGGGACAGACCCTACGAGCAGTACTTC | CSVEIWDRPYEQYF | TRBV29-1 | . | TRBD1 | 14 | TRBJ2-7
TGTGCCAGCAGCTTAGATTTCGCGACTAGCACAGATACGCAGTATTTT | CASSLDFATSTDTQYF | TRBV7-9 | . | . | 16 | TRBJ2-3
TGTGCCACCAGCAGAGAATTACCTGGACTAGGCGGAGAGACCCAGTACTTC | CATSRELPGLGGETQYF | TRBV15 | . | TRBD2 | 17 | TRBJ2-5
TGTGCCAGCAGCCCCCGACTAGCGGGAATGGGCTTAGATACGCAGTATTTT | CASSPRLAGMGLDTQYF | TRBV7-2 | . | TRBD2 | 17 | TRBJ2-3
TGTGCCTGGAGTGTAGCCGTTGCCGGGGAGCTGTTTTTT | CAWSVAVAGELFF | TRBV30 | . | . | 13 | TRBJ2-2
TGCGCCAGCAGCCAAGATCCGGACACCAGGGAGGAGACCCAGTACTTC | CASSQDPDTREETQYF | TRBV4-3 | few | . | 16 | TRBJ2-5
TGTGCCAGCAGTGGGGACAAGGGTAGCGGGAGGGTCTACGAGCAGTACTTC | CASSGDKGSGRVYEQYF | TRBV25-1 | . | TRBD2 | 17 | TRBJ2-7
TGCGCCAGCAGCCGGACAGTAAATGAAAAACTGTTTTTT | CASSRTVNEKLFF | TRBV4-1 | few | . | 13 | TRBJ1-4
TGTGCCAGCAGCTTAAAGGAACGGGGTGAAAAACTGTTTTTT | CASSLKERGEKLFF | TRBV7-9 | few | . | 14 | TRBJ1-4
TGTGCCAGCAGCCAAGTTAGTGTGGGAGATACGCAGTATTTT | CASSQVSVGDTQYF | TRBV14 | . | . | 14 | TRBJ2-3
TGTGCCAGCAGCGCAAACAGGGCCCTCAACACTGAAGCTTTCTTT | CASSANRALNTEAFF | TRBV7-6 | . | . | 15 | TRBJ1-1
TGTGCCAGCAGTCTTTGGACAGGGAGCTTATATGGCTACACCTTC | CASSLWTGSLYGYTF | TRBV27 | . | TRBD1 | 15 | TRBJ1-2
TGTGCCAGCAGAAAAAACAGGGAAGGAAGGGAGACCCAGTACTTC | CASRKNREGRETQYF | TRBV2 | . | . | 15 | TRBJ2-5
TGCAGCGTTCTCACTAGCGGATCCTACGAGCAGTACTTC | CSVLTSGSYEQYF | TRBV29-1 | few | TRBD2 | 13 | TRBJ2-7
TGTGCCAGCTCACCAAGGACTGCCGGGGAGCTGTTTTTT | CASSPRTAGELFF | TRBV18 | . | . | 13 | TRBJ2-2
TGTGCCAGCAGTTTAAGTGGGACAGCCTACAATGAGCAGTTCTTC | CASSLSGTAYNEQFF | TRBV28 | . | TRBD1 | 15 | TRBJ2-1
TGTGCCAGCAGTTCCGAACAGGGTTGGGATCAGCCCCAGCATTTT | CASSSEQGWDQPQHF | TRBV6-6 | . | . | 15 | TRBJ1-5
TGTGCCAGCAGCTTTGCCAGGCATACAAGTTTGACCCAGTACTTC | CASSFARHTSLTQYF | TRBV7-2 | . | . | 15 | TRBJ2-5